The 20 T cell receptor beta chains below come from one sample, sequenced in a study of OX40 agonist ivuxolimab in advanced cancers. The method was immunoSEQ multiplex PCR; TCRdb's version includes in-frame clones alone and lacks a portion of them. This table holds around 70,000 clones, around 84% found once. The sample was CD4+ or CD8+ T cells sorted from blood, taken in a trial of the OX40 agonist ivuxolimab. These receptors originate from an adult with an advanced solid tumor such as melanoma, head and neck, liver or kidney cancer.

V usage is TRBV6-5 and J usage is TRBJ1-5; 8 nucleotides line up with TRBD1. The length of the CDR3 is 14 residues. The germline CDR1 and CDR2 sequences are MNHEY and SVGAGI. The V and J ends lost 4 bases and 10 bases, in that order; junction bases with no gene match: 9. Here the CDR3 reads CASSLGQGILPQHF. In nucleotides, the CDR3 is TGTGCCAGCAGTTTAGGACAGGGAATTTTACCCCAGCATTTT.

This clone was seen a handful of times. V gene TRBV5-1 combines with J gene TRBJ1-2; D gene uncertain. The V end was cut by 0 bases, the J end by 1 base, with 13 bases between. Germline V lookup: CDR1 SGHRS, CDR2 YFSETQ. This CDR3 is built from 16 residues. The CDR3 DNA is TGCGCCAGCAGCTTGGGCCTTGGCAAAATTAACTATGGCTACACCTTC. Amino acid sequence: CASSLGLGKINYGYTF.

The V and J genes are TRBV7-9 and TRBJ1-6, with TRBD1 matching 7 bases. Germline values: CDR1 SEHNR, CDR2 FQNEAQ (reference sequence). Trimming took 5 bases from V and 8 from J; bases not matched to a gene: 9. This CDR3 comprises 15 residues. The DNA of the CDR3 is TGTGCCAGCAGCACCGGACAGGTTCGGTATTCACCCCTCCACTTT. This translates into CASSTGQVRYSPLHF. Full variable domain (remainder filled in from reference TRBV7-9 and TRBJ1-6): DTGVSQNPRHKITKRGQNVTFRCDPISEHNRLYWYRQTLGQGPEFLTYFQNEAQLEKSRLLSDRFSAERPKGSFSTLEIQRTEQGDSAMYLCASSTGQVRYSPLHFGNGTRLTVT.

Concerning this clone itself: The sample contains more than one DNA sequence encoding this CDR3. The chain links TRBV2 to TRBJ2-5, with no clear D. The germline gives CDR1 SNHLY, CDR2 FYNNEI. This CDR3 comprises 14 residues. Trimming stripped 3 bases from V and 5 bases from J, with 13 bases between. CDR3 residues: CASSDLGNGETQYF. CDR3 coding DNA: TGTGCCAGCAGTGATCTGGGGAATGGGGAGACCCAGTACTTC. The complete variable domain, with remaining parts taken from reference TRBV2 and TRBJ2-5, reads EPEVTQTPSHQVTQMGQEVILRCVPISNHLYFYWYRQILGQKVEFLVSFYNNEISEKSEIFDDQFSVERPDGSNFTLKIRSTKLEDSAMYFCASSDLGNGETQYFGPGTRLLVL.

The chain links TRBV27 to TRBJ1-2, with a weak D call TRBD1 (6 bases). The CDR3 has 17 residues. Looked up from germline, CDR1 is MNHEY and CDR2 is SMNVEV (reference sequence). The germline V and J ends were trimmed by 5 bases and 8 bases, with 27 bases remaining between them. The CDR3 sequence: CASSAYSGVPSMEGYTF. The DNA of the CDR3 is TGTGCCAGCAGTGCGTACTCAGGGGTCCCTTCTATGGAGGGCTACACCTTC.

About this clone itself: The sample carries other DNA sequences with the same CDR3. This rearrangement joins TRBV7-2 to TRBJ2-5; 7 nucleotides line up with TRBD2. The CDR3 is made up of 14 amino acids. V dropped 3 bases and J dropped 1; count of bases not matched to a gene: 2. Germline CDR1 and CDR2: SGHTA and FQGNSA. The CDR3 region is CASSFTGGQETQYF. Written as DNA, the CDR3 is TGTGCCAGCAGCTTTACGGGGGGCCAAGAGACCCAGTACTTC.

The genes are TRBV7-2 and TRBJ2-7; D is perhaps TRBD2 (5 bases). The V end was cut by 3 bases, the J end by 4 bases, with 13 bases between. Looked up from germline, CDR1 is SGHTA and CDR2 is FQGNSA. This CDR3 spans 14 amino acids. The CDR3 bases are TGTGCCAGCAGCTTTACCGGGTCGGGGTACGAGCAGTACTTC. Its protein is CASSFTGSGYEQYF.

The genes are TRBV7-2 and TRBJ2-1, with 7 bases that match TRBD1. V lost 5 bases and J lost 9; bases outside the gene matches: 10. Germline CDR1 SGHTA, CDR2 FQGNSA. There are 14 residues in the CDR3. This CDR3 reads CASSPRTGGSEQFF. CDR3 sequence (DNA): TGTGCCAGCAGCCCGAGGACAGGAGGCAGTGAGCAGTTCTTC.

This chain uses TRBV5-1 with TRBJ1-5; 8 nucleotides align to TRBD1. CDR1 is SGHRS, CDR2 YFSETQ, per germline. CDR3 length: 15 amino acids. With V trimmed by 4 bases and J by 5 bases, 8 bases remained unmatched. The CDR3 spells CASSPGQGWHQPQHF. The CDR3 DNA reads as TGCGCCAGCAGCCCCGGACAGGGATGGCATCAGCCCCAGCATTTT.

The V call is TRBV18, the J call TRBJ1-4; 8 bases are a match to TRBD1. The CDR3 sequence is 22 residues long. The germline V gene encodes CDR1 KGHSH and CDR2 LQKENI. Trimming took 0 bases from V and 0 from J; bases not matched to a gene: 18. CDR3 amino acids: CASSPPVRTGSWSQATNEKLFF. The CDR3 coding sequence is TGTGCCAGCTCACCACCGGTGAGGACAGGGTCATGGTCCCAGGCAACTAATGAAAAACTGTTTTTT.

This clone was seen a single time. The J gene is TRBJ1-2, the V gene TRBV7-3, with D maybe TRBD1 (6 bases). V lost 5 bases and J 8 bases, leaving 21 bases between the germline ends. Looked up from germline, CDR1 is SGHTA and CDR2 is FQGTGA. The CDR3 has 15 residues. The CDR3 loop is CASSPGTPGLAGYTF. Here the CDR3 DNA reads TGTGCCAGCAGCCCCGGGACACCCGGGCTGGCCGGCTACACCTTC.

This rearrangement joins TRBV23-1 to TRBJ1-5; 11 nucleotides agree with TRBD1. TRBV23-1 is treated as an ORF (open reading frame) with a function not yet certain. J gave up 6 bases and V 0 bases, and 13 bases lay outside the gene matches. The CDR3 contains 19 residues. The CDR3 is CASSQSFSRDRGFSQPQHF. The CDR3 DNA reads TGCGCCAGCAGTCAATCATTTTCACGGGACAGGGGGTTTAGTCAGCCCCAGCATTTT.

The chain is built from TRBV7-2 and TRBJ2-3, with 7 nucleotides matching TRBD2. There are 12 residues in the CDR3. After removal of 5 bases from V and 6 bases from J, the junction contained 2 bases not matched to a gene. Looked up from germline, CDR1 is SGHTA and CDR2 is FQGNSA. The DNA of the CDR3 is TGTGCCAGCAGCCCCGGGGGGGATACGCAGTATTTT. This sequence encodes CASSPGGDTQYF.

The V call is TRBV5-1, the J call TRBJ2-1; D call uncertain. The CDR3 is 13 amino acids. Per germline, CDR1 SGHRS and CDR2 YFSETQ. V was pared by 5 bases and J by 0 bases, with 6 bases between. CDR3 in amino acids: CASSLSSYNEQFF. As DNA, the CDR3 is TGCGCCAGCAGTCTTAGCTCCTACAATGAGCAGTTCTTC.

This clone has a single count. This chain uses TRBV5-4 with TRBJ2-5; no firm D call. The J call may be in error: the DNA end matches TRBJ2-7 better. The CDR3 is 15 amino acids. CDR1 and CDR2 from the germline V gene are SGHNT and YYREEE (reference sequence). The CDR3 DNA sequence: TGTGCCAGCAGCCTTGGAAGAGAAACGTTTTACGAGCAGTACTTC. Translation gives CASSLGRETFYEQYF.

The chain links TRBV4-1 to TRBJ2-1; maybe TRBD1 (6 bases). The ends were cut back, 3 bases at V and 9 bases at J, with 12 bases in the middle. Germline V CDR1 and CDR2: MGHRA, YSYEKL. The CDR3 length is 13 residues. CDR3 sequence (DNA): TGCGCCAGCAGCCACTCAGGGGTCGGTGAGCAGTTCTTC. Translated: CASSHSGVGEQFF.

A single count supports this clone. The chain is built from TRBV5-1 and TRBJ2-5; D may be TRBD1 or TRBD2 (6 bases each). Trimming removed 4 bases from V and 4 bases from J, with 20 bases in between. This CDR3 spans 16 amino acids. Germline V gives CDR1 SGHRS, CDR2 YFSETQ. As DNA, the CDR3 is TGCGCCAGCAGCCAAGCTTGGGGGACGGGGGCAGAGACCCAGTACTTC. This translates into CASSQAWGTGAETQYF.

The CDR3 region has the DNA TGTGCCAGCAGCTTAGCGGGCCAGATCTTCACAGATACGCAGTATTTT. It translates to CASSLAGQIFTDTQYF. The chain combines TRBV7-8 with TRBJ2-3, with unresolved D. Trimming shortened V by 0 bases and J by 2 bases, and 12 bases separated the two germline ends. The CDR3 sequence is 16 residues long. The germline gives CDR1 SGHVS, CDR2 FQNEAQ.

V usage is TRBV19 and J usage is TRBJ2-3, with 7 nucleotides matching TRBD2. Germline CDR1 reads LNHDA; CDR2 reads SQIVND (reference sequence). CDR3 length: 17 amino acids. Germline trimming cut 6 bases from V and 6 bases from J; bases unmatched to any gene: 18. The CDR3 region is CASRINVGGGRLDTQYF. The CDR3 DNA is TGTGCCAGTAGAATTAACGTTGGGGGGGGACGGTTGGATACGCAGTATTTT.

This clone was detected a few times. The chain links TRBV2 to TRBJ1-4; D not certain. There are 15 residues in the CDR3. Trimming cost V 5 bases and J 5 bases, with 15 bases left between them. CDR1 is SNHLY and CDR2 is FYNNEI in the germline V gene. CDR3 sequence: CASSSSMGGNEKLFF. CDR3 bases: TGTGCCAGCAGTTCCTCGATGGGAGGGAATGAAAAACTGTTTTTT.